The rows below give T cell receptor beta chains drawn from one sample of a study of T-cell memory formation after mild COVID-19. Using its own MiXCR run on the 5' RACE reads, TCRdb lists one record per CDR3 protein. Of around 340,000 distinct CDR3 sequences listed, under 25% were seen once; the top ten hold roughly an eighth. The sample taken for sequencing was PBMCs or a T cell subset sorted from them (not recorded which). These receptor sequences come from an adult woman who had mild COVID-19 (a few samples of this study predate the infection). Cell type and time point are not known. Each CDR3 is given with its conserved first and last residue. A D gene is named only where the DNA matches it firmly. Clone size is stated in some rows and not others, as once, few, many or a class when expanded.

J,V,size,D,CDR3,DNA
TRBJ1-1,TRBV19,NA,NA,CASSIVTGNTEAFF,TGTGCCAGTAGTATAGTGACGGGAAACACTGAAGCTTTCTTT
TRBJ2-4,TRBV6-2/TRBV6-3,few,NA,CASRTLDPLAKNIQYF,TGTGCCAGCAGGACGCTGGACCCCTTAGCCAAAAACATTCAGTACTTC
TRBJ2-1,TRBV7-6,NA,TRBD2,CASSHPGLAGGNEQFF,TGTGCCAGCAGCCACCCTGGACTAGCCGGGGGGAATGAGCAGTTCTTC
TRBJ2-7,TRBV11-3,few,TRBD2,CASSRTGTSVIYEQYF,TGTGCCAGCAGCCGCACCGGGACTAGCGTAATCTACGAGCAGTACTTC
TRBJ1-2,TRBV7-9,few,NA,CASSLTIDYGYTF,TGTGCCAGCAGCTTAACAATCGACTATGGCTACACCTTC
TRBJ2-3,TRBV4-3,NA,NA,CASSHLWGPTDTQYF,TGCGCCAGCAGCCACCTATGGGGACCCACAGATACGCAGTATTTT
TRBJ1-2,TRBV4-3,few,NA,CASSSYLGSNYGYTF,TGCGCCAGCAGCTCCTACCTCGGCTCTAACTATGGCTACACCTTC
TRBJ2-1,TRBV4-2,NA,TRBD2,CASSQDLAGGWNEQFF,TGTGCCAGCAGCCAAGATTTAGCGGGGGGTTGGAATGAGCAGTTCTTC
TRBJ1-6,TRBV6-2/TRBV6-3,NA,NA,CASSTPRALSSYNSPLHF,TGTGCCAGCAGTACACCCCGAGCATTGAGCTCCTATAATTCACCCCTCCACTTT
TRBJ2-1,TRBV3-1,few,NA,CASSQDPGLEFF,TGTGCCAGCAGCCAAGATCCGGGACTCGAGTTCTTC
TRBJ2-5,TRBV18,NA,NA,CASSLDGPGTQYF,TGTGCCAGCTCATTGGACGGCCCGGGAACCCAGTACTTC
TRBJ1-5,TRBV29-1,NA,NA,CSAGWGNQPQHF,TGCAGCGCGGGATGGGGCAATCAGCCCCAGCATTTT
TRBJ2-7,TRBV6-5,once,NA,CASREPAYEQYF,TGTGCCAGCAGGGAACCTGCCTACGAGCAGTACTTC
TRBJ2-3,TRBV5-1,many,NA,CASSGTSTDTQYF,TGCGCCAGCAGCGGTACTAGCACAGATACGCAGTATTTT
TRBJ2-2,TRBV5-1,few,TRBD2,CASNLGGGLTGELFF,TGCGCCAGCAATCTTGGCGGGGGGCTCACCGGGGAGCTGTTTTTT
TRBJ1-1,TRBV19,few,NA,CASSIIGSDTEAFF,TGTGCCAGTAGTATAATAGGGTCGGACACTGAAGCTTTCTTT
TRBJ1-1,TRBV3-1,NA,NA,CASSQGGGANTEAFF,TGTGCCAGCAGCCAAGGGGGCGGAGCGAACACTGAAGCTTTCTTT
TRBJ2-7,TRBV5-5,NA,NA,CASSLLPYEQYF,TGTGCCAGCAGCTTGCTGCCTTACGAGCAGTACTTC
TRBJ2-3,TRBV18,NA,NA,CASSNTLADTQYF,TGTGCCAGCTCGAACACACTTGCAGATACGCAGTATTTT
TRBJ1-1,TRBV29-1,NA,NA,CSAGRPEAFF,TGCAGCGCGGGACGCCCTGAAGCTTTCTTT
TRBJ2-1,TRBV4-2,NA,NA,CASSQDHQVREQFF,TGTGCCAGCAGCCAAGATCATCAGGTCCGCGAGCAGTTCTTC
TRBJ1-1,TRBV29-1,NA,TRBD1,CSVARGPEAFF,TGCAGCGTTGCCAGGGGGCCTGAAGCTTTCTTT
TRBJ2-1,TRBV5-6,NA,NA,CASSGRGLWNEQFF,TGTGCCAGCAGCGGGCGAGGGCTTTGGAATGAGCAGTTCTTC
TRBJ2-2,TRBV5-1,NA,NA,CASSTGQANTGELFF,TGCGCCAGCAGCACCGGACAAGCGAACACCGGGGAGCTGTTTTTT
TRBJ2-7,TRBV14,few,TRBD2,CASSLAPSGATFSYEQYF,TGTGCCAGCAGCTTGGCCCCTAGCGGCGCAACCTTCTCCTACGAGCAGTACTTC
TRBJ2-1,TRBV20-1,few,TRBD2,CSAPRGSGGINYNEQFF,TGCAGTGCCCCACGGGGTAGCGGGGGGATCAACTACAATGAGCAGTTCTTC
TRBJ2-1,TRBV12-3/TRBV12-4,NA,NA,CASSFGTRPYNEQFF,TGTGCCAGCAGTTTCGGGACACGGCCCTACAATGAGCAGTTCTTC
TRBJ2-6,TRBV5-1,few,NA,CASSLDGRTAYSGANVLTF,TGCGCCAGCAGCTTGGACGGGAGAACAGCCTACTCTGGGGCCAACGTCCTGACTTTC
TRBJ2-3,TRBV4-3,NA,NA,CASSPSWGAKLTDTQYF,TGCGCCAGCAGCCCGTCTTGGGGGGCGAAGCTCACAGATACGCAGTATTTT
TRBJ1-3,TRBV5-1,few,NA,CASSPDRLPIYF,TGCGCCAGCAGCCCGGACAGACTGCCCATATATTTT
TRBJ2-7,TRBV10-3,many,NA,CAISELGGYEQYF,TGTGCCATCAGTGAGCTGGGGGGCTACGAGCAGTACTTC
TRBJ2-1,TRBV24-1,NA,NA,CATSGGYEQFF,TGTGCCACCAGTGGAGGGTATGAGCAGTTCTTC
TRBJ1-1,TRBV5-1,NA,TRBD1,CASSLQGGMNTEAFF,TGCGCCAGCAGCTTACAGGGGGGGATGAACACTGAAGCTTTCTTT
TRBJ2-7,TRBV6-5,few,NA,CASSYSYREATYEQYF,TGTGCCAGCAGTTACTCCTATCGGGAAGCCACCTACGAGCAGTACTTC
TRBJ2-1,TRBV9,few,NA,CASSPASGAENEQFF,TGTGCCAGCAGCCCTGCTTCGGGCGCCGAAAATGAGCAGTTCTTC
TRBJ1-1,TRBV10-3,NA,NA,CATTGNSNTEAFF,TGTGCCACAACAGGGAACTCGAACACTGAAGCTTTCTTT
TRBJ2-2,TRBV25-1,many,TRBD2,CASGGLAGGNGELFF,TGTGCCAGCGGGGGACTAGCGGGAGGAAACGGGGAGCTGTTTTTT
TRBJ2-3,TRBV25-1,NA,TRBD2,CASSESGGRALRTQYF,TGTGCCAGCAGTGAATCGGGCGGGAGGGCCTTAAGAACGCAGTATTTT
TRBJ1-1,TRBV2,NA,NA,CASSERDTEAFF,TGTGCCAGCAGTGAAAGGGACACTGAAGCTTTCTTT
TRBJ1-5,TRBV14,NA,NA,CASSPGSGQPQHF,TGTGCCAGCAGCCCCGGGTCAGGTCAGCCCCAGCATTTT
TRBJ2-7,TRBV13,few,NA,CASSPAPGSSYEQYF,TGTGCCAGCAGCCCGGCCCCAGGGAGCTCCTACGAGCAGTACTTC
TRBJ2-7,TRBV13,NA,TRBD1,CASSLRTGGYSSYEQYF,TGTGCCAGCAGCTTACGAACAGGGGGCTATAGCTCCTACGAGCAGTACTTC
TRBJ1-5,TRBV30,NA,TRBD1,CAWSLDRAMSNQPQHF,TGTGCCTGGAGTCTGGACAGGGCGATGAGCAATCAGCCCCAGCATTTT
TRBJ2-5,TRBV21-1,NA,NA,CASSKAQGSQETQYF,TGTGCCAGCAGCAAAGCGCAGGGTTCCCAAGAGACCCAGTACTTC
TRBJ2-7,TRBV3-1,NA,TRBD2,CASSPTGLAAYEQYF,TGTGCCAGCAGCCCAACCGGACTAGCGGCTTACGAGCAGTACTTC
TRBJ2-7,TRBV20-1,NA,NA,CSARDRGGSGLTYEQYF,TGCAGTGCTAGAGATAGGGGGGGCAGCGGGCTTACCTACGAGCAGTACTTC
TRBJ1-2,TRBV5-1,few,NA,CASSAVPAGGYTF,TGCGCCAGCAGCGCGGTCCCCGCTGGGGGCTACACCTTC
TRBJ1-5,TRBV11-1,NA,NA,CASSLAVRRGCQPQHF,TGTGCCAGCAGCTTAGCCGTCAGGCGGGGCTGTCAGCCCCAGCATTTT
TRBJ2-4,TRBV12-3/TRBV12-4,few,TRBD2,CASSFGRDPTKNIQYF,TGTGCCAGCAGTTTCGGGAGGGACCCCACCAAAAACATTCAGTACTTC
TRBJ2-7,TRBV20-1,few,TRBD2,CSARPTSGGYEQYF,TGCAGTGCTAGGCCGACTAGCGGGGGTTACGAGCAGTACTTC
TRBJ2-3,TRBV4-3,NA,NA,CASSQDPGGTSTDTQYF,TGCGCCAGCAGCCAAGATCCAGGCGGTACTAGCACAGATACGCAGTATTTT
TRBJ2-7,TRBV5-1,few,NA,CASSPEGRGEQYF,TGCGCCAGCAGCCCCGAAGGGCGGGGCGAGCAGTACTTC
TRBJ2-3,TRBV27,NA,TRBD1,CASSPGTGTRATQYF,TGTGCCAGCAGTCCCGGGACAGGCACGCGGGCTACGCAGTATTTT
TRBJ2-1,TRBV11-3,NA,NA,CASSLDGLLAYNEQFF,TGTGCCAGCAGCTTAGATGGACTTCTAGCCTACAATGAGCAGTTCTTC
TRBJ2-1,TRBV7-8,NA,NA,CASSLESQPIYNEQFF,TGTGCCAGCAGCTTAGAAAGCCAACCCATCTACAATGAGCAGTTCTTC
TRBJ2-7,TRBV28,NA,TRBD2,CASSRRGRADYEQYF,TGTGCCAGCAGTCGGCGCGGGAGGGCTGACTACGAGCAGTACTTC
TRBJ1-6,TRBV7-8,few,TRBD1,CASSDRVGNSPLHF,TGTGCCAGCAGCGACAGGGTGGGAAATTCACCCCTCCACTTT
TRBJ1-1,TRBV2,NA,TRBD1,CASREGTGVDTEAFF,TGTGCCAGCAGGGAAGGGACAGGGGTGGACACTGAAGCTTTCTTT
TRBJ1-2,TRBV3-1,NA,NA,CASNGANYGYTF,TGTGCCAGCAACGGGGCGAACTATGGCTACACCTTC